This T cell receptor (beta chain) was profiled in a study of blood T cell repertoires in COVID-19. The CDR3 loop spans 16 amino acids. Trimming cost V 4 bases and J 9 bases; bases outside gene matches: 11. Germline-derived CDR1 and CDR2 are KGHSH and LQKENI. Only in-frame clones appear in the TCRdb table, and some are missing; sequencing was by immunoSEQ multiplex PCR. The sample includes about 92,000 clones, 85% of them seen just once. This sequence was found in an elderly man with acute or convalescent COVID-19. Sample: peripheral blood. The chain joins TRBV18 to TRBJ1-6; 8 bases line up with TRBD1. CDR3 DNA sequence: TGTGCCAGCTCACTCGGACAGGGCCGTTCGGGTTCACCCCTCCACTTT. It yields the protein CASSLGQGRSGSPLHF.